These 13 T cell receptor beta chains share one sample of origin, sequenced in a study of OX40 agonist ivuxolimab in advanced cancers. Generated by immunoSEQ multiplex PCR, the TCRdb table keeps only in-frame clones and is missing some. The sample consists of tens of thousands of clones, 75% to 90% of them appearing once. Specimen: CD4+ or CD8+ T cells sorted from blood, collected in a trial of the OX40 agonist ivuxolimab. These receptors came from an adult with an advanced solid tumor such as melanoma, head and neck, liver or kidney cancer.

The gene calls are TRBV29-1 and TRBJ2-5, with 8 positions matching TRBD1. CDR3 size: 13 residues. J gave up 5 bases and V 5 bases, and 7 bases lay outside the gene matches. In germline, CDR1 is SQVTM, CDR2 ANQGSEA. The CDR3 nucleotides are TGCAGCGTTTGGACAGGGTCTGGGGAGACCCAGTACTTC. Translated: CSVWTGSGETQYF.

The chain is built from TRBV19 and TRBJ2-2; unclear D gene. V lost 5 bases and J 4 bases, leaving 11 bases between the germline ends. Germline-derived CDR1 and CDR2 are LNHDA and SQIVND (reference sequence). The CDR3 consists of 14 residues. The CDR3 DNA is TGTGCCAGTAGTCCCCGAGAGGCCACCGGGGAGCTGTTTTTT. Translated: CASSPREATGELFF.

This clone appeared a single time. CDR3 DNA: TGTGCCTGGGGTGCGGGGGACCAAGAGACCCAGTACTTC. It encodes CAWGAGDQETQYF. The V and J genes are TRBV30 and TRBJ2-5, with TRBD2 matching 7 bases. CDR1 and CDR2 (germline): GTSNPN, SVGIG (reference sequence). This CDR3 has 13 residues. V shed 5 bases and J 0 bases; nucleotides not matched to a gene: 3.

CDR3 amino acids: CASSLEDYEQYF. CDR3 nucleotide sequence: TGTGCCAGTAGCCTCGAGGATTACGAGCAGTACTTC. The rearrangement uses TRBV19 and TRBJ2-7; D is unclear. Between the trimmed V and J ends, which lost 6 bases and 4 bases, there was a span of 10 bases. The germline CDR1 and CDR2 sequences are LNHDA and SQIVND (reference sequence). This CDR3 contains 12 residues.

This clone was observed once. The gene calls are TRBV6-5 and TRBJ2-1, with TRBD2 matching 8 bases. This CDR3 comprises 14 residues. The junction had 9 bases not matched to a gene; V was cut back by 7 bases and J by 7 bases. Germline CDR1 and CDR2: MNHEY and SVGAGI. CDR3 sequence reads: CASKLTGGPNEQFF. The CDR3 nucleotides read TGTGCCAGCAAACTGACGGGGGGGCCTAATGAGCAGTTCTTC.

The chain recombines TRBV19 with TRBJ2-1; 14 bases fit TRBD2. The CDR3 is 17 residues long. CDR1 LNHDA and CDR2 SQIVND come from the germline V gene (reference sequence). After removal of 5 bases from V and 3 bases from J, the junction contained 6 bases not matched to a gene. The CDR3 nucleotides are TGTGCCAGTAGTCCAGGACTAGCGGGAGGTCTCTACAATGAGCAGTTCTTC. Translated, it gives CASSPGLAGGLYNEQFF.

The chain recombines TRBV5-1 with TRBJ2-3; TRBD2 is a possible D gene (5 bases). The CDR3 is made up of 16 amino acids. The ends were cut back, 0 bases at V and 0 bases at J, with 11 bases in the middle. CDR1 is SGHRS and CDR2 is YFSETQ in the germline V gene. In DNA form, the CDR3 reads TGCGCCAGCAGCTTGGCCGGGATCTCTAGCACAGATACGCAGTATTTT. Protein product: CASSLAGISSTDTQYF.

J is TRBJ2-2 and V is TRBV10-3, with D tentatively TRBD2 (5 bases). V lost 0 bases, J lost 6 bases, and 14 bases lay in between. Germline V lookup: CDR1 ENHRY, CDR2 SYGVKD. The CDR3 is 16 residues long. The CDR3 loop is CAISESVRNSAGELFF. CDR3 DNA: TGTGCCATCAGTGAGTCCGTCAGGAATAGCGCCGGGGAGCTGTTTTTT.

This clone was seen a single time. This chain links TRBV10-3 with TRBJ2-5, with 9 bases fitting TRBD2. The CDR3 contains 15 residues. Germline loops: CDR1 ENHRY, CDR2 SYGVKD. Trimming cost V 10 bases and J 1 base; bases outside gene matches: 10. The CDR3 sequence: CATRLGTSTQETQYF. CDR3 DNA sequence: TGTGCCACCCGATTGGGGACTAGCACCCAAGAGACCCAGTACTTC.

The chain is built from TRBV6-5 and TRBJ1-1; D not resolved. V was clipped by 2 bases and J by 5 bases, with 9 bases between them. The CDR3 length is 13 residues. Germline V gives CDR1 MNHEY, CDR2 SVGAGI. CDR3 protein: CASSYLEGTEAFF. The CDR3 region has the DNA TGTGCCAGCAGTTACCTGGAAGGGACTGAAGCTTTCTTT.

The CDR3 sequence: CASSPTSGGSNEQFF. CDR3 DNA: TGTGCCAGCAGCCCGACTAGCGGGGGGTCGAATGAGCAGTTCTTC. The rearrangement uses TRBV7-2 and TRBJ2-1, with 13 positions matching TRBD2. V trimming: 5 bases; J trimming: 7 bases; junction bases outside the gene matches: 5. This CDR3 has 15 residues. The germline V gene has CDR1 SGHTA and CDR2 FQGNSA.

This clone was observed a handful of times. V gene TRBV6-5 combines with J gene TRBJ2-7; D gene ambiguous. This CDR3 comprises 14 residues. V lost 6 bases and J 2 bases, leaving 14 bases between the germline ends. CDR1 and CDR2 from the germline V gene are MNHEY and SVGAGI. The CDR3 loop is CASSPVDIPYEQYF. The CDR3 region has the DNA TGTGCCAGCAGCCCGGTTGACATTCCCTACGAGCAGTACTTC.

This chain connects TRBV5-1 to TRBJ1-1, with no clear D. Between the trimmed V and J ends, which lost 0 bases and 3 bases, there was a span of 6 bases. Germline CDR1 and CDR2: SGHRS and YFSETQ. The CDR3 loop spans 13 amino acids. The CDR3 region has the DNA TGCGCCAGCAGCTTGGCCATTGACACTGAAGCTTTCTTT. This gives the protein CASSLAIDTEAFF.